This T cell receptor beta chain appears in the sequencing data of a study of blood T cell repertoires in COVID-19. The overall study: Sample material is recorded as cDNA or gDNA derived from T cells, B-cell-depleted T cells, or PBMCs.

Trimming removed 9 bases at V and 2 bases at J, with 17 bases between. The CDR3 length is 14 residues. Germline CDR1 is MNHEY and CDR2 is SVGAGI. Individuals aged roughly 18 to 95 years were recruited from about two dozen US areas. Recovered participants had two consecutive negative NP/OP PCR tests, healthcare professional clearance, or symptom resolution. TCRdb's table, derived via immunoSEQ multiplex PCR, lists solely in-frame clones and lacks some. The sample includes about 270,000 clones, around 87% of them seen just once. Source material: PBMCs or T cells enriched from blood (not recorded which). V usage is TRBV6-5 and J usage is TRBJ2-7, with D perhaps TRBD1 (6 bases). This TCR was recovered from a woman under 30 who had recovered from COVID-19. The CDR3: CASYPQGLPYEQYF. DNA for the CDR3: TGTGCCAGTTACCCTCAGGGGCTTCCCTACGAGCAGTACTTC.